These 18 T cell receptor beta chains were all obtained from the same sample, sequenced in a study of blood T cells in healthy people across ages (dated by TCRdb to the mid-2010s). Libraries came from 5' RACE. Sequencing was carried out with an Illumina HiSeq 2500. A second PCR of roughly 7 to 12 cycles was run with a J-beta primer mix and a sample-barcoded 5' primer. TCRdb's own reprocessing of the public reads used fastp at Q25 and MiXCR and kept productive beta chains. Identical CDR3 proteins give one entry, which carries the most common genes and DNA. This sample comprises roughly 680,000 distinct CDR3 sequences, roughly half of them detected only once. The ten most abundant clones make up roughly 14% of the sample. Sequenced sample: blood. These receptors came from a woman over 75 in good health.

This clonotype has at least ten counts. The CDR3 sequence: CSARRAGRGTDTQYF. CDR3 sequence (DNA): TGCAGTGCTAGACGTGCAGGACGTGGCACAGATACGCAGTATTTT. V usage is TRBV20-1 and J usage is TRBJ2-3; D ambiguous. Deletions cut 2 bases from V and 1 base from J, with 13 bases between. The CDR3 length is 15 residues. Germline CDR1 and CDR2: DFQATT and SNEGSKA (reference sequence).

The J gene is TRBJ1-5, the V gene TRBV4-2; no firm D call. Germline CDR1 reads LGHNA; CDR2 reads YNFKEQ. V gave up 0 bases and J gave up 7 bases, with 13 bases separating them. The CDR3 spans 15 residues. The CDR3 DNA reads TGTGCCAGCAGCCAAGATTTGCGGTCAGAGCAGCCCCAGCATTTT. This codes for CASSQDLRSEQPQHF.

V is TRBV5-5 and J is TRBJ2-7; D gene ambiguous. CDR3 length equals 14 residues. Trimming removed 4 bases at V and 6 bases at J, with 17 bases between. Germline V gene sequence: CDR1 SGHKS, CDR2 YYEKEE (reference sequence). The DNA of the CDR3 is TGTGCCAGCAGCCTCGTCGTCAGAGCCCTCGAGCAGTACTTC. Translated: CASSLVVRALEQYF.

The gene calls are TRBV6-5 and TRBJ1-2; TRBD1 agrees at 8 bases. Germline lookup yields CDR1 MNHEY and CDR2 SVGAGI. The CDR3 has 14 amino acids. With 5 bases clipped from V and 1 base from J, the junction kept 3 bases outside the gene matches. In DNA, the CDR3 is TGTGCCAGCAGTCCCAGGGGGCTTAACTATGGCTACACCTTC. This codes for CASSPRGLNYGYTF.

This chain joins TRBV20-1 and TRBJ1-4, with D unclear. Per the germline V gene, CDR1 is DFQATT and CDR2 is SNEGSKA (reference sequence). CDR3 length: 10 residues. V lost 5 bases and J 12 bases, leaving 10 bases between the germline ends. CDR3 sequence (DNA): TGCAGTGCTGGGGAGGGTCAACTGTTTTTT. Residues: CSAGEGQLFF.

This clonotype occurred a few times. The chain is built from TRBV5-5 and TRBJ1-1, with TRBD1 matching over 7 bases. Germline trimming cut 0 bases from V and 4 bases from J; bases unmatched to any gene: 6. The germline V gene has CDR1 SGHKS and CDR2 YYEKEE (reference sequence). The CDR3 is made up of 15 amino acids. CDR3 in amino acids: CASSLVGTGVTEAFF. DNA of the CDR3: TGTGCCAGCAGCTTGGTCGGAACAGGGGTCACTGAAGCTTTCTTT.

V gene TRBV28 combines with J gene TRBJ2-1; TRBD1 aligns across 7 bases. Germline V CDR1 and CDR2: MDHEN, SYDVKM. Germline trimming cut 3 bases from V and 12 bases from J; bases unmatched to any gene: 14. CDR3 length equals 15 residues. The CDR3 coding sequence is TGTGCCAGCAGTTTTTGGACAGGTGTCTTTGGTTGGCAGTTCTTC. Its protein product is CASSFWTGVFGWQFF. The full variable domain, with the rest looked up from reference TRBV28 and TRBJ2-1, is DVKVTQSSRYLVKRTGEKVFLECVQDMDHENMFWYRQDPGLGLRLIYFSYDVKMKEKGDIPEGYSVSREKKERFSLILESASTNQTSMYLCASSFWTGVFGWQFFGPGTRLTVL.

The CDR3 is CASSLLLQPQHF. The DNA for the CDR3 is TGTGCCAGCAGTTTACTCCTCCAGCCCCAGCATTTT. V is TRBV28 and J is TRBJ1-5; no reliable D call. V lost 2 bases and J lost 7, with 6 bases in between. The CDR3 covers 12 residues. The V gene's germline CDR1 is MDHEN and CDR2 SYDVKM.

This clonotype was counted between two and nine times. This could be a read error, since a much larger clone is one nucleotide away. The chain employs TRBV6-5 and TRBJ2-3; 8 bases agree with TRBD2. The CDR3 spans 14 residues. Germline CDR1 is MNHEY and CDR2 is SVGAGI. CDR3 DNA: TGTGCCAGCAGTGACTCCTTAGCGGGGGATACGCAGTATTTT. It is translated as CASSDSLAGDTQYF.

This clonotype was seen repeatedly, ten times or more. This chain joins TRBV7-2 and TRBJ2-1; D possibly corresponds to TRBD1 (8 bases). This CDR3 region has 16 residues. Trimming cost V 5 bases and J 0 bases, with 14 bases left between them. Germline V CDR1 and CDR2: SGHTA, FQGNSA. CDR3 nucleotides: TGTGCCAGCAGCCCGTACAGGGGGGGCTCCTACAATGAGCAGTTCTTC. Translation gives CASSPYRGGSYNEQFF.

This clonotype has ten or more counts. V usage is TRBV15 and J usage is TRBJ1-2; perhaps TRBD1 as D (6 bases). Per the germline V gene, CDR1 is LNHNV and CDR2 is YYDKDF (reference sequence). V lost 3 bases and J lost 7, with 15 bases in between. CDR3 size: 14 residues. As DNA, the CDR3 is TGTGCCACCAGCAGGCCTCTACAGGGCCCTGGCTACACCTTC. Its protein product is CATSRPLQGPGYTF.

A remark on this clonotype: This may be a read error, as it is one base from a much larger clone. The CDR3 DNA reads TGCGCCAGCAGCTTGGTTACTTACACAGATACGCGGTATTTT. Encoded protein: CASSLVTYTDTRYF. J is TRBJ2-3 and V is TRBV5-1, with D unclear. The CDR3 length is 14 residues. Germline CDR1 SGHRS, CDR2 YFSETQ.

The gene calls are TRBV11-2 and TRBJ2-2; possible D gene TRBD2, 5 bases. V was clipped by 2 bases and J by 0 bases, with 7 bases between them. This CDR3 comprises 15 residues. Germline CDR1 SGHAT, CDR2 FQNNGV. The DNA for the CDR3 is TGTGCCAGCAGCTTACCGCGGGCGAACACCGGGGAGCTGTTTTTT. This gives the protein CASSLPRANTGELFF.

V and J are TRBV5-1 and TRBJ2-1; 10 bases fit TRBD2. Looked up from germline, CDR1 is SGHRS and CDR2 is YFSETQ. The junction had 5 bases not matched to a gene; V was cut back by 8 bases and J by 0 bases. The CDR3 runs 15 residues. The CDR3 region has the DNA TGCGCCAGTGGGGCTAGCGGGAGCTCCTACAATGAGCAGTTCTTC. The encoded protein is CASGASGSSYNEQFF.

This clonotype showed up just a few times. CDR3 sequence reads: CASSQEGILGTSRVEQFF. The CDR3 DNA follows: TGTGCCAGCAGCCAAGAGGGGATTTTGGGGACTAGTCGGGTGGAGCAGTTCTTC. The V and J genes are TRBV3-1 and TRBJ2-1, with TRBD2 identical over 8 bases. After removal of 0 bases from V and 10 bases from J, the junction contained 17 bases not matched to a gene. Germline V gives CDR1 LGHDT, CDR2 YNNKEL (reference sequence). This CDR3 is 18 amino acids long.

The chain is built from TRBV29-1 and TRBJ2-5, with 8 positions matching TRBD2. The CDR3 loop spans 19 amino acids. The V gene end was trimmed by 6 bases and the J gene end by 3 bases; junction bases not matched to a gene: 24. Germline loops: CDR1 SQVTM, CDR2 ANQGSEA. CDR3 loop: CSVPGRTGTGTSRKETQYF. Written as DNA, the CDR3 is TGCAGCGTCCCCGGTAGGACGGGAACCGGGACTAGTCGAAAAGAGACCCAGTACTTC.

A few counts support this clonotype. The chain joins TRBV7-9 to TRBJ2-2, with D tentatively TRBD1 (6 bases). V was cut by 6 bases and J by 5 bases, with 13 bases left in between. The length of the CDR3 is 14 residues. Germline V CDR1 and CDR2: SEHNR, FQNEAQ (reference sequence). The CDR3 DNA reads TGTGCCAGCAGTAGGACAGAAACGACCGGGGAGCTGTTTTTT. It translates to CASSRTETTGELFF.

As to this clonotype: Given a much more abundant clone one base away, this may be a read error. The chain joins TRBV27 to TRBJ2-7; maybe TRBD2 (6 bases). The CDR3 loop spans 14 amino acids. V was trimmed by 8 bases and J by 7 bases, leaving 21 bases between them. Germline V gives CDR1 MNHEY, CDR2 SMNVEV (reference sequence). The CDR3 coding sequence is TGTGCCAGCTCGCAGGACTACGAGGCGACTGAGCAGTACTTC. It encodes CASSQDYEATEQYF.